This TCR beta chain was profiled in a study of blood T cell repertoires in COVID-19. As for the study in general: Some COVID-19 samples were acute and others convalescent; all came from the United States, Italy and Spain. T cells, B-cell-depleted T cells, or PBMCs supplied cDNA or gDNA.

The CDR3 spans 16 residues. The germline gives CDR1 SEHNR, CDR2 FQNEAQ (reference sequence). V gave up 5 bases and J gave up 6 bases; unmatched junction bases: 13. How the authors handled the data: The authors estimated nucleated cell counts from reference gene primer amplification. Profiling relied on immunoSEQ multiplex PCR, and the TCRdb table lists in-frame clones only, not all of them. From that table come the V and J calls and clone size; the DNA was used to work out D and trimming. The data show 150,000 to 200,000 clones, with 70% to 90% seen just once and less than 3% held by the top ten. The chain carries TRBV7-9 and TRBJ2-1; TRBD1 aligns across 7 bases. The clonotype comes from a woman aged 25-40 years with active or convalescent COVID-19. Sequencing was carried out using peripheral blood. The CDR3 loop reads CASSRPGQLLGNEQFF. In DNA, the CDR3 is TGTGCCAGCAGCCGACCGGGACAGCTCTTAGGCAATGAGCAGTTCTTC.